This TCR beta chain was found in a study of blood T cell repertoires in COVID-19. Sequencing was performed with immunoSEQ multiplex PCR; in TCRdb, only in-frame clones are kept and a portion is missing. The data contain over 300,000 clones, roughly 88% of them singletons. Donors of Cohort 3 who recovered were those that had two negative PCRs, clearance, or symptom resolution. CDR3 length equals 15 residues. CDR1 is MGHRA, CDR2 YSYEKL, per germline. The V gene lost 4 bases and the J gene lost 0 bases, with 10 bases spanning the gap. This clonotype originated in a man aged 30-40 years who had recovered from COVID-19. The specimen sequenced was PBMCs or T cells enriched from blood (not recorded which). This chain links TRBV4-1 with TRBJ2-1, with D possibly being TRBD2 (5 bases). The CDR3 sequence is CASSPERSSYNEQFF. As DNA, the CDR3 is TGCGCCAGCAGCCCTGAGCGGAGCTCCTACAATGAGCAGTTCTTC.